The TCR beta chain described here comes from a study of Ad26.COV2.S vaccination and SARS-CoV-2 variants. Study context: Into the muscle, Ad26.COV2.S was dosed once or twice, 56 days apart.

As to this clone: The antigen remains undetermined.

V gave up 7 bases and J gave up 5 bases, with 10 bases separating them. Per the germline V gene, CDR1 is SGHNT and CDR2 is YYREEE (reference sequence). The CDR3 covers 11 residues. Treatment given: roughly 20 received Ad26.COV2.S at low or high dose, single or two shots; five or six received placebo; per-sample allocation not given. Vaccine and placebo recipients were sampled on day 63 after the first injection. An adult of 18-55 years in Boston served as donor. Vaccination employed an Ad26 vector expressing the Wuhan-strain SARS-CoV-2 spike. Study outcomes and limitations: Similar non-spike TCR breadth was observed in recipients of vaccine and of placebo.

Sequenced by immunoSEQ multiplex PCR; TCRdb stores in-frame clones only, minus some. The sample includes 300,000 to 400,000 clones, around 90% of them seen just once. This sequence was found in a person aged 18-60 years who received the Ad26.COV2.S COVID-19 vaccine or a placebo. Sample: peripheral blood, taken in a trial of Ad26.COV2.S vaccine versus placebo. The V call is TRBV5-4, the J call TRBJ2-7, with unresolved D. The CDR3 sequence is CASSVSNEQYF. In nucleotides, the CDR3 is TGTGCCAGCTCCGTAAGTAACGAGCAGTACTTC.